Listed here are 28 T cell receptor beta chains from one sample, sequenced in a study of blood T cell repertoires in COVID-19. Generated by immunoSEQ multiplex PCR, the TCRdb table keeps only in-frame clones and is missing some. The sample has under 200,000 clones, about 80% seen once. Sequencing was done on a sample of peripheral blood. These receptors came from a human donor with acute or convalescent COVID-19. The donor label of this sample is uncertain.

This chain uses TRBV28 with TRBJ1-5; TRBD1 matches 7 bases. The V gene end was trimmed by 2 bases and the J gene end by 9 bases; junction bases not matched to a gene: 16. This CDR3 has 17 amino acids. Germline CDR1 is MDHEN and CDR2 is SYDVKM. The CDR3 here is CASSLGVSGTVARPQHF. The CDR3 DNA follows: TGTGCCAGCAGTTTAGGAGTCTCCGGGACAGTGGCGCGGCCCCAGCATTTT.

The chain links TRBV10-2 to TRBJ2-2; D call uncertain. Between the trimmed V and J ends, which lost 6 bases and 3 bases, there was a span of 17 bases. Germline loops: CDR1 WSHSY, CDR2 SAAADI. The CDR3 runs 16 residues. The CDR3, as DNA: TGCGCCAGCAGCCCCAGCCAGGTTCAGTACACCGGGGAGCTGTTTTTT. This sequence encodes CASSPSQVQYTGELFF.

CDR3 residues: CASSLDASASYEQYF. The DNA of the CDR3 is TGTGCCAGCAGCTTAGATGCTAGCGCCTCCTACGAGCAGTACTTC. The chain couples TRBV11-3 to TRBJ2-7, with D perhaps matching TRBD2 (6 bases). The CDR3 loop spans 15 amino acids. In germline, CDR1 is SGHNT, CDR2 YENEEA. V was cut by 0 bases and J by 0 bases, with 9 bases left in between. Using reference TRBV11-3 and TRBJ2-7 for the parts outside the CDR3, the full variable domain is EAGVVQSPRYKIIEKKQPVAFWCNPISGHNTLYWYLQNLGQGPELLIRYENEEAVDDSQLPKDRFSAERLKGVDSTLKIQPAELGDSAVYLCASSLDASASYEQYFGPGTRLTVT.

Here the CDR3 reads CASSLGVGQPSSGANVLTF. DNA of the CDR3: TGTGCCAGCAGCTTAGGGGTAGGACAGCCAAGCTCTGGGGCCAACGTCCTGACTTTC. The chain has TRBV11-2 and TRBJ2-6, with D possibly being TRBD1 (6 bases). The CDR3 consists of 19 residues. The V end lost 1 base, the J end lost 0 bases, and 16 bases lay between the germline ends. Germline V lookup: CDR1 SGHAT, CDR2 FQNNGV.

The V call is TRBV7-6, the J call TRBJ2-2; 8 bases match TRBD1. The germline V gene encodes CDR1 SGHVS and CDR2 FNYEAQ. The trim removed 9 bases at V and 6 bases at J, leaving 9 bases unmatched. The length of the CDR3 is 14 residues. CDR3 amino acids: CASAQGARAGELFF. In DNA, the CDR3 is TGTGCCAGTGCCCAGGGGGCTAGGGCCGGGGAGCTGTTTTTT.

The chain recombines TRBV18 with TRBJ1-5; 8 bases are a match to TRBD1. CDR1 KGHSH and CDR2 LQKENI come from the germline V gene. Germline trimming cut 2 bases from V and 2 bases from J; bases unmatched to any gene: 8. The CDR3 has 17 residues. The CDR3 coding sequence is TGTGCCAGCTCACCATCTACAGGGGGATGGGGCAATCAGCCCCAGCATTTT. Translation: CASSPSTGGWGNQPQHF.

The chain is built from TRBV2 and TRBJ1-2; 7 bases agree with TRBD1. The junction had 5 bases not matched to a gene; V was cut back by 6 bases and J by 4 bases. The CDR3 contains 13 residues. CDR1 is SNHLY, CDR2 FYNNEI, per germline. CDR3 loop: CASSDRVTYGYTF. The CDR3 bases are TGTGCCAGCAGCGACAGGGTAACCTATGGCTACACCTTC.

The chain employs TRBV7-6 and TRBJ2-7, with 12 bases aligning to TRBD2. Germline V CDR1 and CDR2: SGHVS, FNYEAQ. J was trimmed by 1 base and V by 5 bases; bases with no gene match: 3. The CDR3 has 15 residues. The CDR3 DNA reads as TGTGCCAGCAGCACAGGACTAGCGGGGTCCTACGAGCAGTACTTC. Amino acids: CASSTGLAGSYEQYF.

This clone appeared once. The CDR3 bases are TGTGCCAGCACCCCGAATACAGGAGACGGAAACACCATATATTTT. Translated: CASTPNTGDGNTIYF. The chain employs TRBV2 and TRBJ1-3; D may be TRBD1 (5 bases). Deletions cut 7 bases from V and 4 bases from J, with 17 bases between. This CDR3 comprises 15 residues. Germline-derived CDR1 and CDR2 are SNHLY and FYNNEI.

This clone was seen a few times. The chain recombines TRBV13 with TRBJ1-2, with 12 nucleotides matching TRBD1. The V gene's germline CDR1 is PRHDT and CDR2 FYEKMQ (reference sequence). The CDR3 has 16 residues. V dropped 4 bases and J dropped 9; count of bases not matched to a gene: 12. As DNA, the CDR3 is TGTGCCAGCAGCTCCGGGGACAGGGGGCTGAAGTCGAGCTACACCTTC. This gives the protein CASSSGDRGLKSSYTF.

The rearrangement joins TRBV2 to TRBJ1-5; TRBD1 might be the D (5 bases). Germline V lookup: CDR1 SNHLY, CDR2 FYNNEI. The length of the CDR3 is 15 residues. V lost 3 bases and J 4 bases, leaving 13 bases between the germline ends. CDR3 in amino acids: CASSDGVKGNQPQHF. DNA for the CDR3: TGTGCCAGCAGTGATGGGGTCAAGGGGAATCAGCCCCAGCATTTT.

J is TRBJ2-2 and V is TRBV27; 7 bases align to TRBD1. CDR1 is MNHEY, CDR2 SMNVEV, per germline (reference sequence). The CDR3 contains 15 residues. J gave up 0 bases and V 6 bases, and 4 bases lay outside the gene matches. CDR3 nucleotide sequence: TGTGCCAGCAGCCCGAGGGGGCCGAACACCGGGGAGCTGTTTTTT. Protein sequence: CASSPRGPNTGELFF.

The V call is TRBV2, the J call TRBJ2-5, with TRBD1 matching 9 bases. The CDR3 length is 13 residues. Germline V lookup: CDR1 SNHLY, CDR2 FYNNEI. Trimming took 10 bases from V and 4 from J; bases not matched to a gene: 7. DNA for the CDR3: TGTGCCAACCGGGACAGGGAGATAGAGACCCAGTACTTC. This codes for CANRDREIETQYF. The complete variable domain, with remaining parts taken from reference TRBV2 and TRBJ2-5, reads EPEVTQTPSHQVTQMGQEVILRCVPISNHLYFYWYRQILGQKVEFLVSFYNNEISEKSEIFDDQFSVERPDGSNFTLKIRSTKLEDSAMYFCANRDREIETQYFGPGTRLLVL.

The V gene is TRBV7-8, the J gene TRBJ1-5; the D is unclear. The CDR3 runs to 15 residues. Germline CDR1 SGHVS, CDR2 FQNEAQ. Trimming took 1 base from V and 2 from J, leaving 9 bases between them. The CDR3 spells CASSLVENRNQPQHF. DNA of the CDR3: TGTGCCAGCAGCTTAGTGGAGAACCGCAATCAGCCCCAGCATTTT.

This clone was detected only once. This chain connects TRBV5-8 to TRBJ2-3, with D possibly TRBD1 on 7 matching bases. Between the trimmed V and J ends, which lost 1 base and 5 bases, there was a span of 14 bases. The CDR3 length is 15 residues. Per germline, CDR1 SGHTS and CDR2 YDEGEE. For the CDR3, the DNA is TGTGCCAGCAGCTTGTTGGCAGGGGGGAAAGATACGCAGTATTTT. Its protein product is CASSLLAGGKDTQYF.

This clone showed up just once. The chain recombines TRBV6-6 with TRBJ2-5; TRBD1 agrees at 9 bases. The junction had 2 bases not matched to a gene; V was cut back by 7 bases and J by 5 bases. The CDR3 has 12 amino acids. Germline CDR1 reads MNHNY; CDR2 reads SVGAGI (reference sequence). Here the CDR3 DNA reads TGTGCCAGCAACAGGGGGCAGGAGACCCAGTACTTC. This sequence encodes CASNRGQETQYF.

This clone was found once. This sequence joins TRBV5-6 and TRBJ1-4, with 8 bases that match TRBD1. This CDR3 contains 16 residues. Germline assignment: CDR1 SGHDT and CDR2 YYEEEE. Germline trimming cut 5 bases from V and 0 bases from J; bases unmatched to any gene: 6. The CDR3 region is CASSKRQGTTNEKLFF. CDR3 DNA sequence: TGTGCCAGCAGTAAAAGACAGGGGACAACTAATGAAAAACTGTTTTTT. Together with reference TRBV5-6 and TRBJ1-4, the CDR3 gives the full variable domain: DAGVTQSPTHLIKTRGQQVTLRCSPKSGHDTVSWYQQALGQGPQFIFQYYEEEERQRGNFPDRFSGHQFPNYSSELNVNALLLGDSALYLCASSKRQGTTNEKLFFGSGTQLSVL.

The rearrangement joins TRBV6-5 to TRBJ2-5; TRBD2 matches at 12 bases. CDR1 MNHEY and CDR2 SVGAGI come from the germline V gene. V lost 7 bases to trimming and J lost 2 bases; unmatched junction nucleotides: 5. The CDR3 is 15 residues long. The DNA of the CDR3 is TGTGCCAGCATGGGGACTAGCGGGCCTCAAGAGACCCAGTACTTC. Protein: CASMGTSGPQETQYF.

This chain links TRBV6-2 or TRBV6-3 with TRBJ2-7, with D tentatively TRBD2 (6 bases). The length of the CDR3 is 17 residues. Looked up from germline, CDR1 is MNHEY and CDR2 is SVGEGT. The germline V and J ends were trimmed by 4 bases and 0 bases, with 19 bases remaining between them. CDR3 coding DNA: TGTGCCAGCAGTTCCTCCGGGCTAGCGAGGAGCTCCTACGAGCAGTACTTC. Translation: CASSSSGLARSSYEQYF.

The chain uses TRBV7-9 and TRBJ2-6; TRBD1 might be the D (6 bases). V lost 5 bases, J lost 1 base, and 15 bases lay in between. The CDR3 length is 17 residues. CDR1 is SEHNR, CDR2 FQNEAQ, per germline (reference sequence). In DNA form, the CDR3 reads TGTGCCAGCAGCCGACAGGTGGTCTATTCTGGGGCCAACGTCCTGACTTTC. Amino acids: CASSRQVVYSGANVLTF.

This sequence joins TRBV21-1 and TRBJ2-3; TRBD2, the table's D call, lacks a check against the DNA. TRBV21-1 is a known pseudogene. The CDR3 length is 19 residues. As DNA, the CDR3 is TGTGCCAGCAGCCTCCTACTCTTTAGCGGGAAAACTAGCACAGATACGCAGTATTTT. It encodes CASSLLLFSGKTSTDTQYF.

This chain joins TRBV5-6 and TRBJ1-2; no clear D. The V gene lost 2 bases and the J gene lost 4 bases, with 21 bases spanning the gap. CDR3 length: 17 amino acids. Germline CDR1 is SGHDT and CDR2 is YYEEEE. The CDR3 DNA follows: TGTGCCAGCAGCTTTGATTCTTTTGCGAGGCCATCCTATGGCTACACCTTC. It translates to CASSFDSFARPSYGYTF.

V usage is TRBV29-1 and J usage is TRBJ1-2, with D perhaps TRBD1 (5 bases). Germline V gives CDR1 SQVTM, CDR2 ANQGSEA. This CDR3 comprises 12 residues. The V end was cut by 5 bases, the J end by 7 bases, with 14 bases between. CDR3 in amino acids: CSVSAGGTGYTF. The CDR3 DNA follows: TGCAGCGTTTCAGCCGGGGGTACTGGCTACACCTTC.

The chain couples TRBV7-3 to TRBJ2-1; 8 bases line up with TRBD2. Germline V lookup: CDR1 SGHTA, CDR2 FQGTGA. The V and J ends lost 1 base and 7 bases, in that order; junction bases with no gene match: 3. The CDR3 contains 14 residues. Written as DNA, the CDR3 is TGTGCCAGCAGCTTAAGCGGGAGGCATAATGAGCAGTTCTTC. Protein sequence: CASSLSGRHNEQFF.

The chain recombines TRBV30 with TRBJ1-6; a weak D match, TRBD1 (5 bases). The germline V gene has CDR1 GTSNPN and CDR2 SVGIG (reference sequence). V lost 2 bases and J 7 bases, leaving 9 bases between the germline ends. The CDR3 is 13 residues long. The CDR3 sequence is CAWSLNRNSPLHF. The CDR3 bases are TGTGCCTGGAGTTTGAACAGGAATTCACCCCTCCACTTT.

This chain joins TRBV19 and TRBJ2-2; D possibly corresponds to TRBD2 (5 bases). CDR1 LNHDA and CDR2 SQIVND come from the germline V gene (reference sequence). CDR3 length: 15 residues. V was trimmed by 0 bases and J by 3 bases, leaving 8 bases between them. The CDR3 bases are TGTGCCAGTAGTATAGATCTGGAGGACACCGGGGAGCTGTTTTTT. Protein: CASSIDLEDTGELFF. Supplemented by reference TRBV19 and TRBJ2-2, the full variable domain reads DGGITQSPKYLFRKEGQNVTLSCEQNLNHDAMYWYRQDPGQGLRLIYYSQIVNDFQKGDIAEGYSVSREKKESFPLTVTSAQKNPTAFYLCASSIDLEDTGELFFGEGSRLTVL.

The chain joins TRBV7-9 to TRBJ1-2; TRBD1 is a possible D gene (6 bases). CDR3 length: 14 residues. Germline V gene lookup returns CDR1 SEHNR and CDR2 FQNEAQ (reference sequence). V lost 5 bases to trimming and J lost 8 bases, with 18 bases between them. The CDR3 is CASSPSGGAKGYTF. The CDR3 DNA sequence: TGTGCCAGCAGCCCTTCGGGGGGGGCGAAGGGCTACACCTTC.

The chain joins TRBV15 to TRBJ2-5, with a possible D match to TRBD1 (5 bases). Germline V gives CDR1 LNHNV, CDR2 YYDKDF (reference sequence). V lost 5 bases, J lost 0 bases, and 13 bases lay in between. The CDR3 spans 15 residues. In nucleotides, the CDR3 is TGTGCCACCAGCGAAGGGGCGTATGACCAAGAGACCCAGTACTTC. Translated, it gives CATSEGAYDQETQYF.